The 6 T cell receptor beta chains given below trace back to one sample, sequenced in a study of T cell changes during pregnancy in multiple sclerosis. Only in-frame clones appear in the TCRdb table, and some are missing; sequencing was by immunoSEQ multiplex PCR. The sample shows tens of thousands of clones, approximately 91% of them seen only once. The source was CD8+ T cells from peripheral blood mononuclear cells, collected after pregnancy. These receptors originate from a female donor with multiple sclerosis, enrolled in a pregnancy study.

The chain has TRBV7-8 and TRBJ1-5, with TRBD1 identical over 9 bases. This CDR3 spans 16 amino acids. CDR1 is SGHVS and CDR2 is FQNEAQ in the germline V gene. After removal of 1 base from V and 6 bases from J, the junction contained 7 bases not matched to a gene. The CDR3 coding sequence is TGTGCCAGCAGCTTAGGGGGAGGACAGGGGCGTCAGCCCCAGCATTTT. Amino acids: CASSLGGGQGRQPQHF.

The rearrangement joins TRBV7-9 to TRBJ1-4; D is perhaps TRBD1 (6 bases). The CDR3 runs to 13 residues. Trimming stripped 2 bases from V and 8 bases from J, with 9 bases between. Germline values: CDR1 SEHNR, CDR2 FQNEAQ (reference sequence). CDR3 DNA sequence: TGTGCCAGCAGCTTAAAAAGGGGGGAAAAACTGTTTTTT. Translated: CASSLKRGEKLFF.

This chain links TRBV4-1 with TRBJ2-3; D possibly corresponds to TRBD2 (5 bases). Germline values: CDR1 MGHRA, CDR2 YSYEKL. This CDR3 has 17 residues. V dropped 3 bases and J dropped 4 bases, with 20 bases sitting between them. In nucleotides, the CDR3 is TGCGCCAGCAGCCAGATGGACTGGCAATCTGGGGCAGATACGCAGTATTTT. Translation gives CASSQMDWQSGADTQYF.

The V and J genes are TRBV27 and TRBJ2-2; no reliable D call. The CDR3 sequence is 13 residues long. Germline loops: CDR1 MNHEY, CDR2 SMNVEV (reference sequence). V was cut by 5 bases and J by 6 bases, with 10 bases left in between. The CDR3 DNA is TGTGCCAGCAGTCCGGGTTTGGCCGGGGAGCTGTTTTTT. Its translation is CASSPGLAGELFF.

The J gene is TRBJ2-7, the V gene TRBV2; a weak D match, TRBD1 (6 bases). The V gene's germline CDR1 is SNHLY and CDR2 FYNNEI. The CDR3 length is 12 residues. The V end was cut by 6 bases, the J end by 1 base, with 7 bases between. CDR3 DNA: TGTGCCAGCAGGGACAGTTCCTACGAGCAGTACTTC. Translating gives CASRDSSYEQYF. Full variable domain (missing parts from reference TRBV2 and TRBJ2-7): EPEVTQTPSHQVTQMGQEVILRCVPISNHLYFYWYRQILGQKVEFLVSFYNNEISEKSEIFDDQFSVERPDGSNFTLKIRSTKLEDSAMYFCASRDSSYEQYFGPGTRLTVT.

V and J are TRBV5-4 and TRBJ2-1; 10 bases fit TRBD2. The CDR3 extends over 18 amino acids. Germline trimming cut 4 bases from V and 2 bases from J; bases unmatched to any gene: 12. Germline V lookup: CDR1 SGHNT, CDR2 YYREEE (reference sequence). This CDR3 is CASSQENSGGITYNEQFF. The CDR3 nucleotides are TGTGCCAGCAGCCAAGAGAATAGCGGGGGGATCACCTACAATGAGCAGTTCTTC.